A single sample is the source of the 30 T cell receptor beta chains below, sequenced in a study of blood T cell repertoires in COVID-19. Assay: immunoSEQ multiplex PCR; the TCRdb copy retains only in-frame clones and omits some. The sample has more than 250,000 clones; 70% to 90% are singletons. The sample was PBMCs or T cells enriched from blood (not recorded which). The receptors here all came from a young man who had recovered from COVID-19.

Only a few counts were recorded for this clone. The CDR3 spells CASSLSLTHYNEQFF. Written as DNA, the CDR3 is TGTGCCAGCAGCTTGAGCCTAACCCACTACAATGAGCAGTTCTTC. V gene TRBV7-9 combines with J gene TRBJ2-1; D not certain. Germline CDR1 is SEHNR and CDR2 is FQNEAQ (reference sequence). The CDR3 covers 15 residues. The ends were cut back, 3 bases at V and 3 bases at J, with 12 bases in the middle.

The chain employs TRBV27 and TRBJ2-2; the D gene is possibly TRBD1 (6 bases). Trimming shortened V by 4 bases and J by 8 bases, and 11 bases separated the two germline ends. From germline, CDR1 is MNHEY and CDR2 SMNVEV (reference sequence). This CDR3 spans 13 amino acids. Written as DNA, the CDR3 is TGTGCCAGCAGTTGGGGGCACGCAGGGGAGCTGTTTTTT. It encodes CASSWGHAGELFF.

The chain recombines TRBV6-5 with TRBJ2-5; 11 nucleotides line up with TRBD2. CDR1 MNHEY and CDR2 SVGAGI come from the germline V gene. Trimming at V came to 5 bases and at J to 5 bases, leaving 4 bases not matched to a gene. The CDR3 is 14 amino acids. CDR3 sequence (DNA): TGTGCCAGCAGTCGACTAGCGGGGACTGAGACCCAGTACTTC. This translates into CASSRLAGTETQYF.

This clone has just a few counts. The same CDR3 arises from other DNA sequences in this sample as well. The chain is built from TRBV12-3 or TRBV12-4 and TRBJ1-1; D uncertain. The CDR3 consists of 13 residues. The V end lost 0 bases, the J end lost 5 bases, and 7 bases lay between the germline ends. The chain's CDR3 is CASSLAIGTEAFF. The CDR3 DNA reads TGTGCCAGCAGTTTAGCGATCGGGACTGAAGCTTTCTTT.

The V call is TRBV30, the J call TRBJ1-3, with no clear D. Trimming took 4 bases from V and 3 from J, leaving 16 bases between them. CDR3 length: 15 residues. CDR1 and CDR2 from the germline V gene are GTSNPN and SVGIG (reference sequence). CDR3 in DNA: TGTGCCTGGACGGATGAGGTATTTTTTGGAAACACCATATATTTT. It encodes CAWTDEVFFGNTIYF.

This chain uses TRBV7-3 with TRBJ1-1; TRBD1 is a possible D gene (6 bases). V gave up 1 base and J gave up 6 bases, with 12 bases separating them. The CDR3 length is 14 residues. Per germline, CDR1 SGHTA and CDR2 FQGTGA. The CDR3 DNA is TGTGCCAGCAGCTTAAATACAGGGAGCTCTGAAGCTTTCTTT. Amino acids: CASSLNTGSSEAFF. Filled out from reference TRBV7-3 and TRBJ1-1, the complete variable domain reads GAGVSQTPSNKVTEKGKYVELRCDPISGHTALYWYRQSLGQGPEFLIYFQGTGAADDSGLPNDRFFAVRPEGSVSTLKIQRTERGDSAVYLCASSLNTGSSEAFFGQGTRLTVV.

The chain combines TRBV5-4 with TRBJ1-2, with D perhaps matching TRBD1 (6 bases). Germline V lookup: CDR1 SGHNT, CDR2 YYREEE (reference sequence). CDR3 length: 14 residues. V lost 4 bases and J lost 4, with 14 bases in between. The CDR3 DNA sequence: TGTGCCAGCAGCCTCCAAGGACAGATCTATGGCTACACCTTC. Amino acids: CASSLQGQIYGYTF.

The V call is TRBV10-3, the J call TRBJ1-2; 9 bases agree with TRBD1. Looked up from germline, CDR1 is ENHRY and CDR2 is SYGVKD. Unmatched junction bases numbered 9, after V lost 8 bases and J lost 8 bases. The CDR3 covers 13 residues. In DNA, the CDR3 is TGTGCCATCGCAAAAACAGGGGGCGCGGGCTACACCTTC. Protein sequence: CAIAKTGGAGYTF.

This clone was observed a handful of times. The CDR3 bases are TGTGCCAGCAGCGGTCTCCCGGGACAAAAGAACTATGGCTACACCTTC. Translated: CASSGLPGQKNYGYTF. The rearrangement uses TRBV21-1 and TRBJ1-2; TRBD1, the D gene given by the table, was not confirmed from the DNA. TRBV21-1 has pseudogene status. The CDR3 runs to 16 residues.

The chain recombines TRBV6-2 or TRBV6-3 with TRBJ1-4; D perhaps matches TRBD1 (6 bases). The CDR3 runs 16 residues. In germline, CDR1 is MNHEY, CDR2 SVGEGT. V was cut by 4 bases and J by 5 bases, with 17 bases left in between. Here the CDR3 DNA reads TGTGCCAGCAGTTTCTCCTGGACAGACACGAATGAAAAACTGTTTTTT. Translation: CASSFSWTDTNEKLFF.

The chain combines TRBV27 with TRBJ1-2; TRBD1 matches at 9 bases. The CDR3 runs to 16 residues. V lost 2 bases to trimming and J lost 6 bases; unmatched junction nucleotides: 10. CDR1 and CDR2 from the germline V gene are MNHEY and SMNVEV (reference sequence). CDR3 in DNA: TGTGCCAGCAGTTTACTACAGGGGGCGCGTATGAATGGCTACACCTTC. Translating it yields CASSLLQGARMNGYTF.

The chain is built from TRBV21-1 and TRBJ1-1; the table's D call TRBD1 went unverified against the DNA. TRBV21-1 is annotated as a pseudogene. The CDR3 length is 15 residues. CDR3 bases: TGTGCCAGCAGCACCTACGGGACACCGAACACTGAAGCTTTCTTT. This translates into CASSTYGTPNTEAFF.

The rearrangement joins TRBV9 to TRBJ2-1, with D perhaps TRBD1 (5 bases). Germline CDR1 SGDLS, CDR2 YYNGEE. This CDR3 is 15 amino acids long. The V and J ends lost 0 bases and 0 bases respectively, with 7 bases between them. The CDR3 nucleotides read TGTGCCAGCAGCGTAGGACAGTACTCCTACAATGAGCAGTTCTTC. Translation: CASSVGQYSYNEQFF.

The chain employs TRBV5-1 and TRBJ2-7, with TRBD1 identical over 9 bases. Germline CDR1 and CDR2: SGHRS and YFSETQ. This CDR3 contains 15 residues. V gave up 2 bases and J gave up 4 bases; unmatched junction bases: 7. The CDR3 spells CASSFLSTGGYEQYF. Here the CDR3 DNA reads TGCGCCAGCAGCTTCTTATCGACAGGGGGTTACGAGCAGTACTTC.

The chain carries TRBV10-3 and TRBJ1-5; TRBD1 matches at 9 bases. Per the germline V gene, CDR1 is ENHRY and CDR2 is SYGVKD. The CDR3 runs to 16 residues. The ends lost 4 bases at V and 5 bases at J; junction bases unmatched: 9. The CDR3 region has the DNA TGTGCCATCAGTGGTACAGGGGGCGCGGGGCATCAGCCCCAGCATTTT. Encoded protein: CAISGTGGAGHQPQHF.

This sequence joins TRBV30 and TRBJ2-5, with a tentative D call TRBD1 (6 bases). This CDR3 is 14 amino acids long. The V end was cut by 1 base, the J end by 4 bases, with 13 bases between. Germline values: CDR1 GTSNPN, CDR2 SVGIG (reference sequence). The CDR3 sequence: CAWSEQGRGETQYF. The CDR3 DNA reads as TGTGCCTGGAGTGAACAGGGAAGGGGAGAGACCCAGTACTTC.

This chain joins TRBV5-1 and TRBJ1-2, with 10 bases fitting TRBD1. The germline gives CDR1 SGHRS, CDR2 YFSETQ. CDR3 size: 14 residues. Trimming at V came to 3 bases and at J to 3 bases, leaving 2 bases not matched to a gene. The CDR3 DNA is TGCGCCAGCAGCTCCGGGACAGGGGACTATGGCTACACCTTC. Translated: CASSSGTGDYGYTF.

The rearrangement joins TRBV12-5 to TRBJ1-3; tentative D call: TRBD1 (5 bases). Germline V gene sequence: CDR1 LGHNT, CDR2 FRNRAP. Trimming pared 6 bases from V and 2 bases from J, leaving 11 bases between. The CDR3 totals 14 residues. DNA of the CDR3: TGTGCTAGTGGCACGGGGGGTGCTGGAAACACCATATATTTT. Translation: CASGTGGAGNTIYF.

V and J are TRBV24-1 and TRBJ2-3; TRBD2 is a possible D gene (6 bases). The CDR3 is 18 amino acids. Looked up from germline, CDR1 is KGHDR and CDR2 is SFDVKD. V gave up 2 bases and J gave up 3 bases, with 20 bases separating them. CDR3 protein: CATSDSPRAGGFTDTQYF. The CDR3 nucleotides read TGTGCCACCAGTGATTCGCCCCGGGCAGGAGGGTTTACAGATACGCAGTATTTT.

The J gene is TRBJ2-3, the V gene TRBV11-3; the D gene is possibly TRBD1 (6 bases). CDR1 SGHNT and CDR2 YENEEA come from the germline V gene. Trimming took 1 base from V and 4 from J, leaving 6 bases between them. The CDR3 has 13 residues. The CDR3 sequence: CASSLAGADTQYF. The CDR3 DNA follows: TGTGCCAGCAGCTTAGCAGGGGCAGATACGCAGTATTTT.

This clone was seen a few times. The J gene is TRBJ1-6, the V gene TRBV6-1; no firm D call. Germline V gene sequence: CDR1 MNHNS, CDR2 SASEGT. CDR3 length: 12 amino acids. V lost 2 bases, J lost 8 bases, and 4 bases lay in between. The CDR3 sequence: CASSEYDSPLHF. The CDR3 DNA reads TGTGCCAGCAGTGAATATGATTCACCCCTCCACTTT.

The CDR3 is CAINRGGGDYEQYF. Here the CDR3 DNA reads TGTGCCATCAACCGCGGCGGGGGGGACTACGAGCAGTACTTC. The chain carries TRBV10-3 and TRBJ2-7; TRBD2 agrees at 9 bases. This CDR3 is built from 14 residues. Germline-derived CDR1 and CDR2 are ENHRY and SYGVKD. The V gene end was trimmed by 7 bases and the J gene end by 3 bases; junction bases not matched to a gene: 7.

This chain uses TRBV27 with TRBJ1-1; 7 nucleotides agree with TRBD1. Germline V CDR1 and CDR2: MNHEY, SMNVEV (reference sequence). The CDR3 totals 15 residues. With 6 bases clipped from V and 5 bases from J, the junction kept 12 bases outside the gene matches. DNA of the CDR3: TGTGCCAGCAGACAACAGGGGCTTTTATGGACTGAAGCTTTCTTT. Its protein product is CASRQQGLLWTEAFF.

The chain recombines TRBV7-6 with TRBJ1-1; 9 bases align to TRBD1. The ends lost 3 bases at V and 5 bases at J; junction bases unmatched: 7. Germline assignment: CDR1 SGHVS and CDR2 FNYEAQ. The CDR3 covers 15 residues. The CDR3 sequence: CASSFGTGPKTEAFF. The CDR3 DNA sequence: TGTGCCAGCAGCTTTGGGACAGGGCCTAAGACTGAAGCTTTCTTT.

This sequence joins TRBV10-1 and TRBJ1-6, with 9 nucleotides matching TRBD1. Losses at the gene ends were 11 bases for V and 10 bases for J; bases not matched to a gene: 15. The CDR3 has 15 amino acids. Germline CDR1 is WNHNN and CDR2 is SYGVQD (reference sequence). CDR3 residues: CAAPGGTGIGSPLHF. CDR3 DNA sequence: TGCGCCGCACCCGGCGGGACAGGGATTGGATCACCCCTCCACTTT.

V and J are TRBV5-1 and TRBJ2-5, with D maybe TRBD1 (5 bases). The germline V gene has CDR1 SGHRS and CDR2 YFSETQ. There are 15 residues in the CDR3. Trimming shortened V by 1 base and J by 3 bases, and 13 bases separated the two germline ends. The CDR3, as DNA: TGCGCCAGCAGCTTGCAGGGTAGGCAGGAAGAGACCCAGTACTTC. Translating it yields CASSLQGRQEETQYF.

V is TRBV7-2 and J is TRBJ1-5, with D perhaps matching TRBD1 (5 bases). The CDR3 consists of 15 residues. V lost 5 bases to trimming and J lost 7 bases, with 18 bases between them. CDR1 is SGHTA and CDR2 is FQGNSA in the germline V gene. This CDR3 is CASSRRSGTDQPQHF. CDR3 coding DNA: TGTGCCAGCAGCAGACGGAGCGGGACGGACCAGCCCCAGCATTTT.

The chain links TRBV9 to TRBJ2-2; 11 nucleotides line up with TRBD2. The V segment lost 3 bases and the J segment 6 bases; nucleotides outside the gene matches: 7. Germline CDR1 SGDLS, CDR2 YYNGEE. The CDR3 extends over 16 amino acids. The CDR3 DNA is TGTGCCAGCAGCGCGGGCGGGGGACTAGCGGCCGGGGAGCTGTTTTTT. It yields the protein CASSAGGGLAAGELFF.

The rearrangement joins TRBV5-1 to TRBJ2-5; 9 bases line up with TRBD1. V lost 4 bases, J lost 5 bases, and 12 bases stayed unmatched. Germline CDR1 is SGHRS and CDR2 is YFSETQ. There are 16 residues in the CDR3. CDR3 bases: TGCGCCAGCAGCGTAGGACAGGGGATCGGTGGGGAGACCCAGTACTTC. Translation gives CASSVGQGIGGETQYF.

Points on this clone: No conserved phenylalanine or tryptophan is present at the end of the CDR3, so a read error is the likely explanation. Because the CDR3's place on the DNA is in doubt, the DNA is left out and the CDR3 is given as listed by TCRdb. The chain links TRBV10-3 to TRBJ1-2. The CDR3 is made up of 8 amino acids, end residues included. Germline V CDR1 and CDR2: ENHRY, SYGVKD. CDR3 sequence: CAMPGECL.